These T cell receptor beta chains were read from a single sample in a study of blood T cells in healthy people across ages. MiXCR, run by TCRdb on the 5' RACE reads, gives a single entry per CDR3 protein. The sample has roughly 680,000 distinct CDR3 sequences; 40% to 65% are singletons. The sequencing sample was made of blood. These receptors originate from a woman older than 75 in good health. CDR3s include the opening cysteine and the closing phenylalanine or tryptophan. Each record gives: D gene, J gene, V gene, clone size, CDR3 DNA, CDR3 protein. D genes are given only for firm matches. Clone size is stated in some rows and not others, as once, few, many or a class when expanded.

TRBD2 TRBJ2-3 TRBV20-1 NA TGCAGTGCTAGAGATCTGGGGGGACTAGCAAGCGTTACGCAGTATTTT CSARDLGGLASVTQYF
NA TRBJ2-3 TRBV20-1 NA TGCAGTGCTAGAAGGTGGACCAGCACAGATACGCAGTATTTT CSARRWTSTDTQYF
NA TRBJ2-1 TRBV20-1 NA TGCAGTGCTCCTACAGTCCGACGACCTTTAGCCAACAATGAGCAGTTCTTC CSAPTVRRPLANNEQFF
NA TRBJ2-5 TRBV5-1 many TGCGCCAGCAGCTTGGTACACCTCCAAGAGACCCAGTACTTC CASSLVHLQETQYF
TRBD1 TRBJ1-2 TRBV27 many TGTGCCAGCAAACCGACAGGGGCGGATTACTATGGCTACACCTTC CASKPTGADYYGYTF
NA TRBJ2-4 TRBV4-1 many TGCGCCAGCAGCCAAGGGCAGGGGATAGGTGGCATTCAGTACTTC CASSQGQGIGGIQYF
NA TRBJ2-6 TRBV5-1 NA TGCGCCAGCAGCTTCATGGCCTCTGGGGCCAACGTCCTGACTTTC CASSFMASGANVLTF
NA TRBJ2-1 TRBV7-3 many TGTGCCAGCAGCTCCGGGGAAGGTAGTTTCTACAATGAGCAGTTCTTC CASSSGEGSFYNEQFF
NA TRBJ1-1 TRBV20-1 NA TGCAGTGCTTGGGGGGGGAACACTGAAGCTTTCTTT CSAWGGNTEAFF
NA TRBJ1-5 TRBV12-3/TRBV12-4 few TGTGCCAGCAGTTCAGGCCGCAATCAGCCCCAGCATTTT CASSSGRNQPQHF
NA TRBJ2-7 TRBV7-2 NA TGTGCCAGCAGCTTAGGTTTATGGCTAACCGAGCAGTACTTC CASSLGLWLTEQYF
NA TRBJ1-1 TRBV5-1 few TGCGCCAGCAGATTTGACGCCAACACTGAAGCTTTCTTT CASRFDANTEAFF
NA TRBJ2-5 TRBV6-6 many TGTGCCAGCAGTTACGGCCGTACGTCAGAGACCCAGTACTTC CASSYGRTSETQYF
NA TRBJ2-5 TRBV5-1 many TGCGCCAGCAGCTTGGCCGGCGGAGCGCAAGAGACCCAGTACTTC CASSLAGGAQETQYF
NA TRBJ2-3 TRBV6-6 few TGTGCCAGCAGTGCATGGGATACGCAGTATTTT CASSAWDTQYF
TRBD2 TRBJ2-1 TRBV2 few TGTGCCAGCAGTGAAGGGACTAGCGGGAGTAAGGAGTTCTTC CASSEGTSGSKEFF
TRBD2 TRBJ2-7 TRBV29-1 NA TGCAGCGTTGAACCATGGGGCGGGAGGGCGTCCGAGCAGTACTTC CSVEPWGGRASEQYF
NA TRBJ1-5 TRBV6-5 NA TGTGCCAGCAGGTCACAGGGCACGGGCAATCAGCCCCAGCATTTT CASRSQGTGNQPQHF
NA TRBJ1-4 TRBV6-2/TRBV6-3 many TGTGCCAGCAGTGATCTCGGGATCACTAATGAAAAACTGTTTTTT CASSDLGITNEKLFF
TRBD1 TRBJ2-1 TRBV24-1 NA TGTGCCACCAGTGATAGGAGGACAGGCTCCTACAATGAGCAGTTCTTC CATSDRRTGSYNEQFF
TRBD2 TRBJ2-7 TRBV9 NA TGTGCCAGCAGCGTGACCGTAGCGGGAGTGGGCAATGAGCAGTACTTC CASSVTVAGVGNEQYF
TRBD2 TRBJ2-3 TRBV5-1 many TGCGCCAGCAGCCGAGGACTAGCGGGGTTGTCCACAGATACGCAGTATTTT CASSRGLAGLSTDTQYF
NA TRBJ2-7 TRBV20-1 NA TGCAGTTCAGCCCGGAGCTACGAGCAGTACTTC CSSARSYEQYF
NA TRBJ2-1 TRBV15 NA TGTGCCACCAGGGGAGCCCCTACCTACAATGAGCAGTTCTTC CATRGAPTYNEQFF
TRBD1 TRBJ1-2 TRBV2 NA TGTGCCAGCAGTGATGCCGGCAGGGGGTGTGGCTACACCTTC CASSDAGRGCGYTF
NA TRBJ2-2 TRBV29-1 NA TGCAGCGTTGAAGGGTACGAGGGGCCCGGCACCGGGGAGCTGTTTTTT CSVEGYEGPGTGELFF
NA TRBJ2-7 TRBV20-1 many TGCAGTGCTAGAACCGACGGGTACGAGCAGTACTTC CSARTDGYEQYF
NA TRBJ2-3 TRBV7-2 NA TGTGCCAGCAGCTTAGCCTTCAACACAGATACGCGGTATTTT CASSLAFNTDTRYF
NA TRBJ1-5 TRBV7-2 NA TGTGCCAGCAGCTTAGGGGTGGATAGGGCCCAGCCCCAGCATTTT CASSLGVDRAQPQHF
NA TRBJ2-1 TRBV20-1 NA TGCAGTGCTAGCAGCGGACGGAGGCCCAATGAGCAGTTCTTC CSASSGRRPNEQFF
NA TRBJ1-4 TRBV29-1 once TGCAGCGGCGCAGACCCTAATGAAAAACTGTTTTTT CSGADPNEKLFF
NA TRBJ2-7 TRBV10-3 few TGTGCCATCAGTGTCCAGGGTAGCGAGCAGTACTTC CAISVQGSEQYF
NA TRBJ2-2 TRBV15 few TGTGCCACCAGCAGAGATCTTACGAACACCGGGGAGCTGTTTTTT CATSRDLTNTGELFF
NA TRBJ2-3 TRBV24-1 NA TGTGCCACCAGTGTGGGCGCTAGCACAGATACGCAGTATTTT CATSVGASTDTQYF
TRBD2 TRBJ2-1 TRBV3-1 many TGTGCCAGCAGCCGCCGTAGCGGGGCCAGCTCCTACAATGAGCAGTTCTTC CASSRRSGASSYNEQFF
NA TRBJ2-1 TRBV5-1 NA TGCGCCAGCAGCTTAGTGTCTACGACCTACAATGAGCAGTTCTTC CASSLVSTTYNEQFF
TRBD2 TRBJ2-4 TRBV5-1 many TGCGCCAGCAGCTTTTCTAGCGGGACGGGGACCAAAAACATTCAGTACTTC CASSFSSGTGTKNIQYF
TRBD2 TRBJ2-1 TRBV7-6 few TGTGCCAGCAGCACGCCGGTCCTTAGCGGGAGTCGAAATAAGCAGTTCTTC CASSTPVLSGSRNKQFF
NA TRBJ1-5 TRBV4-1 many TGCGCCAGCAGCCCTTCGCCCCAGCATTTT CASSPSPQHF
TRBD1 TRBJ2-3 TRBV6-6 NA TGTGCCAGCAGTTACAGGGGGACAGGTGGCATAGATACGCAGTATTTT CASSYRGTGGIDTQYF
NA TRBJ2-4 TRBV16 many TGTGCCAGCAGCCAGCAGCAGGGACGTCTAGCCAAAAACATTCAGTACTTC CASSQQQGRLAKNIQYF
TRBD2 TRBJ2-1 TRBV20-1 NA TGCAGTGCTCCGACTAGCGGGGGGTCAGGGCAGTTCTTC CSAPTSGGSGQFF